This TCR beta chain stems from a study of post-analysis software for immune sequencing data. Study overall: Included among the disease courses, which were recorded for the cohort, were relapsing-remitting, secondary progressive and progressive-relapsing multiple sclerosis. General observations from the study: Co-batched samples clustered tightly together by F measure. In patients, TRBV5-6, TRBV5-1 and TRBV20-1 belonged to five TRBV segments found more frequently than in controls. Those with multiple sclerosis, the patient group, showed significantly lower normalized Chao1 diversity than controls.

J was trimmed by 7 bases and V by 6 bases; bases with no gene match: 7. This CDR3 is 14 amino acids long. On this clonotype: Its specificity is unknown.

The TCR beta cDNA libraries carried unique molecular identifiers. The yield from about 1 to 10 million T cells was 500,000 or so cDNA molecules in total. TCRdb re-analysed the PCR reads in MiXCR, keeping a single row per CDR3 protein. The table lists about 770,000 distinct CDR3 sequences, 35% to 55% of them singletons. This receptor was identified in a girl aged 10 to 17 with multiple sclerosis. The sample consisted of blood. The rearrangement uses TRBV12-3 or TRBV12-4 and TRBJ1-2; 11 bases agree with TRBD1. The DNA of the CDR3 is TGTGCCAGCAGGGGGGGACAGGGGGGAGGTGGCTACACCTTC. Protein product: CASRGGQGGGGYTF.